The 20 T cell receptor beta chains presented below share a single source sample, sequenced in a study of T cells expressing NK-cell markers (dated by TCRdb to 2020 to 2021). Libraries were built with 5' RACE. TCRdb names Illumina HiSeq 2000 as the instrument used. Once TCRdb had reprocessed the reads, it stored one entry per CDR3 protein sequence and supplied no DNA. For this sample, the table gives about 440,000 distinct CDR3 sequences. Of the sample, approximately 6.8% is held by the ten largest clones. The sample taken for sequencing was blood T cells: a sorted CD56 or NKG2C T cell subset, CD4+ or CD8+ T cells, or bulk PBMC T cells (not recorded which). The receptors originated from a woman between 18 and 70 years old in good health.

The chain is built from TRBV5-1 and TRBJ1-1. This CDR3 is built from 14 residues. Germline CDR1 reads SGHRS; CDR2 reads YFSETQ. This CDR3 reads CASSLPDLGTEAFF.

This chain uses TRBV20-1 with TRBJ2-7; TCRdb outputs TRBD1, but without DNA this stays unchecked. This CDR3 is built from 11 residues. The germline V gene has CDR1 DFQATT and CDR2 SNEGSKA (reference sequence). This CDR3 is CSATPGGRPYF.

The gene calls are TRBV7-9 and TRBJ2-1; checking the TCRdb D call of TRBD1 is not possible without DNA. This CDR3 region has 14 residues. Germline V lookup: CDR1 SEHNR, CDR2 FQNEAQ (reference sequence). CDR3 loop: CAGKDSLRDNEQFF.

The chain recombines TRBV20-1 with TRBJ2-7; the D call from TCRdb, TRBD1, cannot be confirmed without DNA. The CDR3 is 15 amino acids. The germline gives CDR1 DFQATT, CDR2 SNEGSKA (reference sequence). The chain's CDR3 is CSASLGGASSYEQYF.

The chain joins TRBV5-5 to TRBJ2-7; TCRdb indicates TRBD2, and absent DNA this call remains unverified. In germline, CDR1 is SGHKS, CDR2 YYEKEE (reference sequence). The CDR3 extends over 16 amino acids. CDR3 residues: CASSQLAGGPGYEQYF. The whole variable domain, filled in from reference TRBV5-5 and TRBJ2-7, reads DAGVTQSPTHLIKTRGQQVTLRCSPISGHKSVSWYQQVLGQGPQFIFQYYEKEERGRGNFPDRFSARQFPNYSSELNVNALLLGDSALYLCASSQLAGGPGYEQYFGPGTRLTVT.

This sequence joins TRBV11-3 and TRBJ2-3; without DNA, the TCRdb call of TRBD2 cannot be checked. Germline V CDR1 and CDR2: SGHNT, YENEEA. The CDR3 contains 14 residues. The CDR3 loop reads CASSFGLPSDTQYF.

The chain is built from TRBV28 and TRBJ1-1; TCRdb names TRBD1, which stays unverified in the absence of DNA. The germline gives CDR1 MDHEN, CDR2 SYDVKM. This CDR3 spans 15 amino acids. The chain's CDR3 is CASSIRDGWNTEAFF. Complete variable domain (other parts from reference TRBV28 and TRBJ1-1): DVKVTQSSRYLVKRTGEKVFLECVQDMDHENMFWYRQDPGLGLRLIYFSYDVKMKEKGDIPEGYSVSREKKERFSLILESASTNQTSMYLCASSIRDGWNTEAFFGQGTRLTVV.

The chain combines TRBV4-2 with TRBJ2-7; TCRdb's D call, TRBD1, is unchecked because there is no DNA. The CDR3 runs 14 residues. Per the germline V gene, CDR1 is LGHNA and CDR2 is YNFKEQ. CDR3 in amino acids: CASSPAGTDYEQYF.

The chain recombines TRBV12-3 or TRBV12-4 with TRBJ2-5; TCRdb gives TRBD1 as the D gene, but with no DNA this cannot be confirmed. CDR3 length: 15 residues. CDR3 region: CASSLLGQGQETQYF.

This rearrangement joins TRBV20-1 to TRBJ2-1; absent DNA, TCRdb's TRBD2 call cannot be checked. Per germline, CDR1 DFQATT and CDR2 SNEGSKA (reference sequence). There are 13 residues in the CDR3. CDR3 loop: CSASRGSVNEQFF.

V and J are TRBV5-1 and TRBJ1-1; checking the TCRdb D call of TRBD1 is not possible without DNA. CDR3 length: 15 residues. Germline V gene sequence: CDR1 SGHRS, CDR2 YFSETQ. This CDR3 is CASSLARPGATEAFF. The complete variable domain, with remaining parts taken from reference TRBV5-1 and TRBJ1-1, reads KAGVTQTPRYLIKTRGQQVTLSCSPISGHRSVSWYQQTPGQGLQFLFEYFSETQRNKGNFPGRFSGRQFSNSRSEMNVSTLELGDSALYLCASSLARPGATEAFFGQGTRLTVV.

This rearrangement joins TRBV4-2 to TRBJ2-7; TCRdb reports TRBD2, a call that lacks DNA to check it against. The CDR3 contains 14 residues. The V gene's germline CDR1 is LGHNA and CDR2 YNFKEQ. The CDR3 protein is CASSLTRASYEQYF.

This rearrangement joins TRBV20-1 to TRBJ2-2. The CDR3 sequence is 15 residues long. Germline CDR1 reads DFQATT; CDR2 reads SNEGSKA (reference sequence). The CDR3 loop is CSARGAEKNTGELFF.

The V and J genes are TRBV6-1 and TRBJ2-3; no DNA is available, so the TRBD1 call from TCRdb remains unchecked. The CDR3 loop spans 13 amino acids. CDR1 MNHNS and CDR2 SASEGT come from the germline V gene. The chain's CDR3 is CASRTYGTDTQYF.

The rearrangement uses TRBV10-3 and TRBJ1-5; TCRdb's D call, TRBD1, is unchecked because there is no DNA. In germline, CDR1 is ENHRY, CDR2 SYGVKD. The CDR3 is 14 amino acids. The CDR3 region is CAISDGTGNQPQHF.

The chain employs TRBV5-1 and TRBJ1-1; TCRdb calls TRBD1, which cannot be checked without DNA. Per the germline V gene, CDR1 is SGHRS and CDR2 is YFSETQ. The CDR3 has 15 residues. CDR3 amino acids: CASSLDGQGITEAFF. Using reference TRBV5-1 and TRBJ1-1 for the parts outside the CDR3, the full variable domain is KAGVTQTPRYLIKTRGQQVTLSCSPISGHRSVSWYQQTPGQGLQFLFEYFSETQRNKGNFPGRFSGRQFSNSRSEMNVSTLELGDSALYLCASSLDGQGITEAFFGQGTRLTVV.

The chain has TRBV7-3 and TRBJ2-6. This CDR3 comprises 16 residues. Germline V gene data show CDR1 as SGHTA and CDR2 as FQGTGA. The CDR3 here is CASSLTALSGANVLTF.

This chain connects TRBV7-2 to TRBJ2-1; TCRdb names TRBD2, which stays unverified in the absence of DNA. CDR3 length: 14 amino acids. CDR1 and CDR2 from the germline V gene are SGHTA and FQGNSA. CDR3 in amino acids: CASSPRTRGDEQFF.

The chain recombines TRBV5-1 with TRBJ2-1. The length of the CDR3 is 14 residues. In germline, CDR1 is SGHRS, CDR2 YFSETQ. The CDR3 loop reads CASSLEGTTNEQFF.

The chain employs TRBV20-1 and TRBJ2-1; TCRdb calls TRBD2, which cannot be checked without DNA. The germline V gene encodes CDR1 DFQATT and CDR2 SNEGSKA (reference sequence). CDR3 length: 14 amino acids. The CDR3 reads CSARREGPYNEQFF.